This T cell receptor beta chain was found in a study of T cells after yellow fever vaccination. Study overall: Fractions containing few cells were prepared with SMART-Seq v4 Ultra Low Input.

This clonotype was seen only a few times. Its antigen is unknown. MiXCR, run by TCRdb on the 5' RACE reads, gives a single entry per CDR3 protein. The sample records about 500,000 distinct CDR3 sequences, 17% being singletons. V lost 3 bases and J lost 3, with 11 bases in between. The CDR3 covers 14 residues. Germline lookup yields CDR1 SEHNR and CDR2 FQNEAQ (reference sequence). Notes on the study in general: Some clonotypes, a small share, were shared between CD4 and CD8 compartments.

V usage is TRBV7-9 and J usage is TRBJ2-5; D perhaps matches TRBD1 (6 bases). The material sequenced was PBMCs, taken 5 to 6 days after the first yellow fever vaccination. This receptor was identified in a man aged 18 to 29 who received the YFV17D yellow fever vaccine. CDR3 loop: CASSLQTGEETQYF. CDR3 nucleotide sequence: TGTGCCAGCAGCTTGCAGACAGGCGAAGAGACCCAGTACTTC. Full variable domain (remainder filled in from reference TRBV7-9 and TRBJ2-5): DTGVSQNPRHKITKRGQNVTFRCDPISEHNRLYWYRQTLGQGPEFLTYFQNEAQLEKSRLLSDRFSAERPKGSFSTLEIQRTEQGDSAMYLCASSLQTGEETQYFGPGTRLLVL.